The rows below give T cell receptor beta chains drawn from one sample of a study of T cells in Graves' hyperthyroidism and ophthalmopathy. TCRdb processed the multiplex PCR reads anew with MiXCR; each CDR3 protein has one entry. The table has under 400,000 distinct CDR3 sequences, under 15% seen once; the top ten hold around 9.2%. Sequenced: blood. The receptors were sampled from a woman between 18 and 29 years old with Graves' hyperthyroidism. The CDR3 runs from the conserved cysteine through the conserved F or W. Each record gives: V gene, J gene, clone size, D gene, CDR3 DNA, CDR3 protein. The D gene is left open where the match is weak. Size is omitted from some rows. Given values are once, few, many or a class for expanded clones.

>TRBV4-1|TRBJ2-7|.|TRBD2
TGCGCCAGCAGCCCGGGGGGGGGCAGGGGTCGGTACGAGCAGTACTTC
CASSPGGGRGRYEQYF
>TRBV2|TRBJ1-1|many|.
TGTGCCAGCAGTGATAATTTGGCAGTCACTGAAGCTTTCTTT
CASSDNLAVTEAFF
>TRBV29-1|TRBJ2-7|many|.
TGCAGCGTTGTTGTAGTCGAGCAGTACTTC
CSVVVVEQYF
>TRBV6-5|TRBJ2-7|many|TRBD1
TGTGCCAGCAGTTACGGGACAGGGGGCATCTACGAGCAGTACTTC
CASSYGTGGIYEQYF
>TRBV11-3|TRBJ1-1|many|.
TGTGCCAGCAGCTTATGGGAACACCCGAACACTGAAGCTTTCTTT
CASSLWEHPNTEAFF
>TRBV15|TRBJ2-1|few|TRBD1
TGTGCCACCAGCAGAGATCAGACAGGGAAGGGCGATGAGCAGTTCTTC
CATSRDQTGKGDEQFF
>TRBV18|TRBJ2-6|.|.
TGTGCCAGCTCACCACCGGGACTGTTCTCTGGGGCCAACGTCCTGACTTTC
CASSPPGLFSGANVLTF
>TRBV7-3|TRBJ2-7|.|.
TGTGCCAGCAGCTTAACCGGAGGTGTTGCCTACGAGCAGTACTTC
CASSLTGGVAYEQYF
>TRBV15|TRBJ2-2|few|TRBD2
TGTGCCACCAGCGGGGGACTAGCGGGGAACACCGGGGAGCTGTTTTTT
CATSGGLAGNTGELFF
>TRBV20-1|TRBJ2-3|many|.
TGCAGTGCTAACCGGGACTCGCGCACAGATACGCAGTATTTT
CSANRDSRTDTQYF
>TRBV6-1|TRBJ2-2|few|.
TGTGCCAGCTCGCCGGCACTGGGTGGGGAGCTGTTTTTT
CASSPALGGELFF
>TRBV7-2|TRBJ2-7|many|.
TGTGCCAGCAGCACCAGTTGGGGGAACGAGCAGTACTTC
CASSTSWGNEQYF
>TRBV19|TRBJ1-1|many|.
TGTGCCAGTAGCTCTGAGCCGAACACTGAAGCTTTCTTT
CASSSEPNTEAFF
>TRBV15|TRBJ1-5|many|.
TGTGCCACCAGCAGGTCCCCAGGTGATCAGCCCCAGCATTTT
CATSRSPGDQPQHF
>TRBV7-3|TRBJ2-3|many|.
TGTGCCAGCAGCCAAGGGGTCCCCACAGATACGCAGTATTTT
CASSQGVPTDTQYF
>TRBV20-1|TRBJ2-1|many|.
TGCAGTGCTAACCCAGGGGGGGCGGGTAATGAGCAGTTCTTC
CSANPGGAGNEQFF
>TRBV6-1|TRBJ1-1|.|.
TGTGCCAGCAGTGACGGTGGGGTTTTCAACACTGAAGCTTTCTTT
CASSDGGVFNTEAFF
>TRBV9|TRBJ2-1|many|.
TGTGCCAGCAGCGTAGTCATCGAACCCAGATTCAATGAGCAGTTCTTC
CASSVVIEPRFNEQFF
>TRBV10-3|TRBJ2-7|many|.
TGTGCCATCAGTGACCCCCCCGGACAACTGCAGTACTTC
CAISDPPGQLQYF
>TRBV2|TRBJ2-1|.|TRBD2
TGTGCCAGCGGGGGGACTAGCGGTTCGTACAATGAGCAGTTCTTC
CASGGTSGSYNEQFF
>TRBV3-1|TRBJ2-5|many|TRBD2
TGTGCCAGCAGCTTAGCGGGGAGGAGTTTCCAAGAGACCCAGTACTTC
CASSLAGRSFQETQYF
>TRBV2|TRBJ1-1|many|TRBD1
TGTGCCAGCAGTGAAGAAGACAGGGGTTTCGGTGAAGCTTTCTTT
CASSEEDRGFGEAFF
>TRBV20-1|TRBJ2-3|many|.
TGCAGTGCACCGGCCCCGGGGACGGATACGCAGTATTTT
CSAPAPGTDTQYF
>TRBV6-1|TRBJ2-3|many|.
TGTGCCAGCAGTGAAATGCACTTGACTAGCACAGATACGCAGTATTTT
CASSEMHLTSTDTQYF
>TRBV30|TRBJ1-2|few|.
TGTGCCTGGAGTGTATTAAGCTATGGCTACACCTTC
CAWSVLSYGYTF
>TRBV12-3/TRBV12-4|TRBJ2-7|many|TRBD2
TGTGCCAGCAGGCCCAGCGGGAGGGCCTACGAGCAGTACTTC
CASRPSGRAYEQYF
>TRBV20-1|TRBJ2-3|many|.
TGCAGTTCATCGACAGGCCGGGCAGATACGCAGTATTTT
CSSSTGRADTQYF
>TRBV27|TRBJ2-7|many|.
TGTGCCAGCAGTTTATCGGCTGGTTTATCGTCCTCCGAGCAGTACTTC
CASSLSAGLSSSEQYF
>TRBV18|TRBJ2-3|many|.
TGTGCCAGCTCACCAATCCAGGGGACGGGCACAGATACGCAGTATTTT
CASSPIQGTGTDTQYF
>TRBV29-1|TRBJ1-1|many|.
TGCAGCGCCTTATTCATGAACACTGAAGCTTTCTTT
CSALFMNTEAFF
>TRBV20-1|TRBJ2-1|many|TRBD1
TGCAGTGCTCTGGACAGGGGGAAATACAATGAGCAGTTCTTC
CSALDRGKYNEQFF
>TRBV27|TRBJ2-1|many|.
TGTGCCAGCAGTTTACTCCTCCCCGCCTCCCCAGAAATTTACCCAGCCTACAATGAGCAGTTCTTC
CASSLLLPASPEIYPAYNEQFF
>TRBV27|TRBJ1-2|many|.
TGTGCCAGCAGTCCACAGGGACACTATGGCTACACCTTC
CASSPQGHYGYTF
>TRBV18|TRBJ1-1|.|.
TGTGCCAGCTCACCACCGCTCAGAGCCACTGAAGCTTTCTTT
CASSPPLRATEAFF
>TRBV2|TRBJ2-7|many|TRBD1
TGTGCCAGCAGTGTCGGGACAGGGGGCGGCTACGAGCAGTACTTC
CASSVGTGGGYEQYF
>TRBV6-1|TRBJ1-6|many|.
TGTGCCAGCAGTGAGACATGGTCTAGTTCACCCCTCCACTTT
CASSETWSSSPLHF
>TRBV28|TRBJ2-3|.|.
TGTGCCAGCAGCCCCCTCGAGGGCAACAAGTACTTCAGCACGGTAGCAGATACGCAGTATTTT
CASSPLEGNKYFSTVADTQYF